These T cell receptor beta chains were read from a single sample in a study of response to subunit inactivated influenza vaccine. Each CDR3 protein is one row after TCRdb ran MiXCR on the RT-PCR reads. The sample holds just under 550,000 distinct CDR3 sequences, under 30% seen once. A further study also used this sample, focusing on T cells expressing NK-cell markers.

The sample in question was CD4+ T cells sorted from PBMCs, obtained approximately 12 days after vaccination. These receptors all come from a man between 45 and 60 years old who received an inactivated influenza vaccine. CDR3s include the opening cysteine and the closing phenylalanine or tryptophan. The order of the fields is clone size, V gene, J gene, CDR3 protein. Only some rows state a clone size, as once, few, many or a class for expanded clones.

NA	TRBV20-1	TRBJ2-4	CSAASGGAFDIQYF
NA	TRBV24-1	TRBJ1-3	CATSDYGNTIYF
NA	TRBV19	TRBJ2-5	CASTRTGPGETQYF
NA	TRBV7-9	TRBJ2-7	CASSLAPDRAAYEQYF
few	TRBV10-3	TRBJ1-3	CAIRVSSSGNTIYF
NA	TRBV29-1	TRBJ1-1	CSADGGMGTEAFF
NA	TRBV7-9	TRBJ2-3	CASSLGIGQGGTDTQYF
NA	TRBV4-2	TRBJ1-4	CASSQEPGRNEKLFF
few	TRBV3-1	TRBJ2-7	CASSQDLTGTKLYEQYF
NA	TRBV6-5	TRBJ1-4	CASSYSGQGHEKLFF
NA	TRBV6-5	TRBJ1-2	CASSYGVNYGYTF
NA	TRBV10-3	TRBJ2-7	CATRVDIVDEQYF
NA	TRBV7-2	TRBJ2-1	CASSLGSAGAGYEQFF
few	TRBV7-9	TRBJ2-3	CASSLARQDTDTQYF
NA	TRBV7-2	TRBJ1-1	CASSLAEGLEAFF
NA	TRBV5-6	TRBJ1-6	CASSPQGGGSNSPLHF
NA	TRBV5-1	TRBJ1-4	CASSFEGEDEKLFF
NA	TRBV7-2	TRBJ2-5	CASSLLAESAQYF
few	TRBV7-2	TRBJ1-2	CASSSLGLPYGYTF
NA	TRBV19	TRBJ2-2	CASSIGNRIGGGELFF
few	TRBV5-1	TRBJ2-1	CASRLDVSSYNEQFF
NA	TRBV20-1	TRBJ1-2	CSAKDSYYGYTF
NA	TRBV7-2	TRBJ2-3	CASSLNRLARTDTQYF
NA	TRBV11-2	TRBJ2-3	CASHHTDSQYF
few	TRBV6-2/TRBV6-3	TRBJ2-2	CASSSTTGELFF
few	TRBV14	TRBJ2-1	CASSQDSRAVYNEQFF
NA	TRBV24-1	TRBJ2-1	CATSGETGTGNNEQFF
few	TRBV9	TRBJ2-1	CASSVGQASSYNEQFF
few	TRBV6-2/TRBV6-3	TRBJ1-5	CASTDVPYQPQHF
NA	TRBV5-5	TRBJ2-1	CASSGTGTNEQFF
NA	TRBV5-6	TRBJ2-1	CASRVTGTTSYNEQFF
NA	TRBV5-1	TRBJ2-7	CASSLLGLAERYEQYF
few	TRBV4-3	TRBJ1-1	CASSQVNRGTEAFF
NA	TRBV2	TRBJ2-5	CASRPTAGTQYF
few	TRBV7-9	TRBJ1-2	CASSPTPRSRGYGYTF
few	TRBV20-1	TRBJ2-1	CSARDTTSGGPSSYNEQFF